Listed here is a single T cell receptor beta chain. The V gene's germline CDR1 is LNHDA and CDR2 SQIVND (reference sequence). Trimming stripped 1 base from V and 2 bases from J, with 5 bases between. The CDR3 consists of 13 residues. These data originate in a study of blood T cell repertoires in COVID-19. As for the study in general: COVID-19 samples from acute and convalescent phases originated in the United States, Italy and Spain. T cells, B-cell-depleted T cells, or PBMCs supplied cDNA or gDNA.

Original analysis: For nucleated cells, counts were estimated from reference gene primer amplification. The assay was immunoSEQ multiplex PCR, and TCRdb's table has in-frame clones only and misses some. D and trimming come from the DNA, and the V and J calls and clone size come from that table. The repertoire includes about 100,000 clones, about four fifths of them detected once, and 15% to 20% sits in the top ten. This chain joins TRBV19 and TRBJ2-5; D unclear. The sample was peripheral blood. The sequence was obtained from a woman of 80 years or more with active or convalescent COVID-19. The CDR3 DNA reads TGTGCCAGTAGTATAGTCAGTCAAGAGACCCAGTACTTC. Translation gives CASSIVSQETQYF.